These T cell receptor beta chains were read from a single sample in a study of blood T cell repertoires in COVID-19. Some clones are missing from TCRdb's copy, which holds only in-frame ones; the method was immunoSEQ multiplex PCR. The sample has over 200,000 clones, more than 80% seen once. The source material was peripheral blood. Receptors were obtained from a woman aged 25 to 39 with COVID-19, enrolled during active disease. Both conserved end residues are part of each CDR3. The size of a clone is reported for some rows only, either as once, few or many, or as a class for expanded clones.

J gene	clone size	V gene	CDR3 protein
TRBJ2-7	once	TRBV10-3	CAISDYRDRGSEQYF
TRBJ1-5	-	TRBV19	CASSYSGTGTNQPQHF
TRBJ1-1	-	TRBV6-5	CASSYSRQPTEAFF
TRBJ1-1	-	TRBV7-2	CASSFRGATTEAFF
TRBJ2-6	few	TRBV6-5	CASSYWGQTGANVLTF
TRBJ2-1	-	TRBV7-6	CASSSLQARRSYNEQFF
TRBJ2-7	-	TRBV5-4	CASSLGGEGYEQYF
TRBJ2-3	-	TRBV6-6	CASSSLESTDTQYF
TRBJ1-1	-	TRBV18	CASSPSTSNTEAFF
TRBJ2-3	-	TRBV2	CASSDGGASLTQYF